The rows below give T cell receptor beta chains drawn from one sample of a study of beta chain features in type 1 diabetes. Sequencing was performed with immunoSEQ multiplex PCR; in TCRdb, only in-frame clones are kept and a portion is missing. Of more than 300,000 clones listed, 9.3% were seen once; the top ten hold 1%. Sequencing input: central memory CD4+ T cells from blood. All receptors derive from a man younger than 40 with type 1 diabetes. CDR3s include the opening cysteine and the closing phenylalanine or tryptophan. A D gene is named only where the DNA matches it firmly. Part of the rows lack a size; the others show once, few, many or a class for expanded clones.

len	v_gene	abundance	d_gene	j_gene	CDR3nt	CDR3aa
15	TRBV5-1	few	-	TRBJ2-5	TGCGCCAGCAGCTTCTCAGGGGTTATAGAAGAGACCCAGTACTTC	CASSFSGVIEETQYF
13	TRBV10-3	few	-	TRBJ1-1	TGTGCCATCAGTGAGGGACAGAACACTGAAGCTTTCTTT	CAISEGQNTEAFF
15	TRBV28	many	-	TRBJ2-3	TGTGCCAGCAGTTTATTGGTGGGGGGCACAGATACGCAGTATTTT	CASSLLVGGTDTQYF
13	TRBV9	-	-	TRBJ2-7	TGTGCCAGCAGCCAAGATCCAAATCGCGAGCAGTACTTC	CASSQDPNREQYF
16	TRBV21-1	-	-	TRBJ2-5	TGTGCCAGCAGCAAAGGGGGGACAGGGCCGGTGAGGACCCAGTACTTC	CASSKGGTGPVRTQYF
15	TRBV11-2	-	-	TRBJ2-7	TGTGCCAGCAGCTCGGAGGTCGGCTTTGGGGTCGAGCAGTACTTC	CASSSEVGFGVEQYF
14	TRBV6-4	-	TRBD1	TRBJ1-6	TGTGCCAGCAGTATGCAGGACAGGGAGTCACCCCTCCACTTT	CASSMQDRESPLHF
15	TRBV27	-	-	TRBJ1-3	TGTGCCAGCAGTGAACCGGGAGGGAGGGGAAACACCATATATTTT	CASSEPGGRGNTIYF
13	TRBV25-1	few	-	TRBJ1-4	TGTGCCAGCAAGGCAGACTATAATGAAAAACTGTTTTTT	CASKADYNEKLFF
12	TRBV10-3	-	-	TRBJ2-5	TGTGCCACCCAGGGAATGGAAGAGACCCAGTACTTC	CATQGMEETQYF
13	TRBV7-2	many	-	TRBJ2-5	TGTGCCAGCAGCTTAGTGACTTTGGAGACCCAGTACTTC	CASSLVTLETQYF
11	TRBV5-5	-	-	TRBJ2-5	TGTGCCAGCAGCCCCGCGGAGACCCAGTACTTC	CASSPAETQYF
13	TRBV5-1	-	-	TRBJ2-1	TGCGCCAGCAGCCCGGAGGCGGGAAATGAGCAGTTCTTC	CASSPEAGNEQFF
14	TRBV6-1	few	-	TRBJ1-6	TGTGCCAGCAGTGAGGTTCCGTATACTTCACCCCTCCACTTT	CASSEVPYTSPLHF
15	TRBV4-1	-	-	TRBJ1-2	TGCGCCAGCAGCCAAGAGGGAAGGGACGTCTATGGCTACACCTTC	CASSQEGRDVYGYTF
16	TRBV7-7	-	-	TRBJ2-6	TGTGCCAGCAGCCCAGAGGGCGGTTATGGGGCCAACGTCCTGACTTTC	CASSPEGGYGANVLTF
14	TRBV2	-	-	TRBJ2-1	TGTGCCAGCAGTGAAGATGGGGGAAACAATGAGCAGTTCTTC	CASSEDGGNNEQFF
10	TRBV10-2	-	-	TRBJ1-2	TGCGCCAGCGGCTACGAAGGCTACACCTTC	CASGYEGYTF
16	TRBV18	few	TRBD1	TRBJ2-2	TGTGCCAGCTCAGTTTCGGGACAGGCGGTAACCGGGGAGCTGTTTTTT	CASSVSGQAVTGELFF
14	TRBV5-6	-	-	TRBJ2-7	TGTGCCAGCAGGAGAAGACCGAGCTCCTACGAGCAGTACTTC	CASRRRPSSYEQYF
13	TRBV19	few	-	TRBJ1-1	TGTGCCAGTAGTATCCAGGGAGGCACTGAAGCTTTCTTT	CASSIQGGTEAFF
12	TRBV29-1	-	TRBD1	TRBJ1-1	TGCAGCGTTGGGACAGGGAACACTGAAGCTTTCTTT	CSVGTGNTEAFF
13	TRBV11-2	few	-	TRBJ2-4	TGTGCCAGCAGCTCAACCCAGAGGGGCACCCCGGACTTC	CASSSTQRGTPDF
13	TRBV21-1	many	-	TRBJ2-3	TGTGCCAGCAGCCGCCCCGGCACAGATACGCAGTATTTT	CASSRPGTDTQYF
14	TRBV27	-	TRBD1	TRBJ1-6	TGTGCCAGCAGCGCAGGGGGCCCGAATTCACCCCTCCACTTT	CASSAGGPNSPLHF
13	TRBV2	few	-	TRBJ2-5	TGTGCCAGCAGTGAAGAACAGCTGGGGACCCAGTACTTC	CASSEEQLGTQYF
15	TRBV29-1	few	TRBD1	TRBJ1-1	TGCAGCGTCTTAGGGGGCAGGGCCGGGAGCACTGAAGCTTTCTTT	CSVLGGRAGSTEAFF
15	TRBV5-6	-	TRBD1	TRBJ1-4	TGTGCCAGCAGCTTGTTGGGGACAGGGGACGAAAAACTGTTTTTT	CASSLLGTGDEKLFF
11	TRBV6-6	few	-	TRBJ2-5	TGTGCCAGCAGCCGTCGGGAGACCCAGTACTTC	CASSRRETQYF
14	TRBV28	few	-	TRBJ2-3	TGTGCCAGCAGTACCAGATCTGGCACAGATACGCAGTATTTT	CASSTRSGTDTQYF
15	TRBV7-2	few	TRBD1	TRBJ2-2	TGTGCCAGCAGCACTAGAACAGGGGGCCGCGGGGAGCTGTTTTTT	CASSTRTGGRGELFF
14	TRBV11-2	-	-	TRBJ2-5	TGTGCCAGCAGCAGTCCGGGACGGCTTTTTGAGCAGTACTTC	CASSSPGRLFEQYF
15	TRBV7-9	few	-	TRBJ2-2	TGTGCCAGCAGCCCCCTGGATACGCTTGCTGAGGAGCTGTTTTTT	CASSPLDTLAEELFF
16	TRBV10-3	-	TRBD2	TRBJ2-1	TGTGCCATCAGTGGAGTGGGGACTAGCGGGGGAAATGAGCAGTTCTTC	CAISGVGTSGGNEQFF
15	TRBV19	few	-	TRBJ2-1	TGTGCCAGTAGTATTCAAGGTAGCTCCTACAATGAGCAGTTCTTC	CASSIQGSSYNEQFF
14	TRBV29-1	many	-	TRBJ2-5	TGCAGCGTTGAAGATGGAACAAACGCCGAGACCCAGTACTTC	CSVEDGTNAETQYF
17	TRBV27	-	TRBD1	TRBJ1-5	TGTGCCAGCAGTCCCACAGGACAGGGGAGGAGCAATCAGCCCCAGCATTTT	CASSPTGQGRSNQPQHF
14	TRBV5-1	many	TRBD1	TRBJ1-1	TGCGCCAGCAGCTCGGACAGGGGCGGGACTGAAGCTTTCTTT	CASSSDRGGTEAFF
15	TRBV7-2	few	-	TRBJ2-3	TGTGCCAGCAGCTTAACCGGGCCCAGCGAAGATACGCAGTATTTT	CASSLTGPSEDTQYF
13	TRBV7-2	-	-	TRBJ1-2	TGTGCCAGCAGCTCCCAACCTAACTATGGCTACACCTTC	CASSSQPNYGYTF